Listed below are T cell receptor beta chains from one sample, sequenced in a study of T cell responses to AZD1222 COVID-19 vaccine. The repertoire was sequenced with immunoSEQ multiplex PCR; TCRdb's copy has only in-frame clones and lacks some. The top ten clones hold 10% of a sample with 100,000 to 150,000 clones, around 87% of them seen once. The sample here was peripheral blood, taken on day 0 of AZD1222 vaccination. The receptor set was obtained from an adult in good health. CDR3s include the opening cysteine and the closing phenylalanine or tryptophan. A D gene is named only where the DNA matches it firmly. Size is omitted from some rows. Given values are once, few, many or a class for expanded clones.

CDR3 DNA	CDR3 protein	V gene	J gene	clone size	D gene
TGTGCCAGCTCATATACCCCCGGGGGAGGGGAATTGGCTTTCTTT	CASSYTPGGGELAFF	TRBV18	TRBJ1-1	.	.
TGTGCCAGCAGCCTCCCCAGGAAAGAGACCCAGTACTTC	CASSLPRKETQYF	TRBV7-2	TRBJ2-5	.	.
TGTGCCAGCAGCGGGGGACTAGCGGGGGTCGAGCAGTACTTC	CASSGGLAGVEQYF	TRBV11-2	TRBJ2-7	once	TRBD2
TGCAGTGCTAGCAATTCAGGGGAGCTGTTTTTT	CSASNSGELFF	TRBV20-1	TRBJ2-2	.	.
TGTGCCTGGAGCCGGGACTCGGGGTATGGCTACACCTTC	CAWSRDSGYGYTF	TRBV30	TRBJ1-2	once	.
TGTGCCAGCAGCTTGGCCCCGGGGACGGGCTATGGCTACACCTTC	CASSLAPGTGYGYTF	TRBV5-6	TRBJ1-2	.	.
TGTGCCAGACCCAAAAAAGCACGGGGGATCGTTAACTATGGCTACACCTTC	CARPKKARGIVNYGYTF	TRBV21-1	TRBJ1-2	.	.
TGTGCCAGCAGCTCCACCGCCCCGGGGGCTGGGGCCAACGTCCTGACTTTC	CASSSTAPGAGANVLTF	TRBV7-9	TRBJ2-6	.	.
TGTGCCACCAAGACTAGCGGGGTAGGGGATACGCAGTATTTT	CATKTSGVGDTQYF	TRBV2	TRBJ2-3	.	TRBD2
TGTGCCAGCAGCTCCCTTTGGGGGGGGGCCGCCGGGGAGCTGTTTTTT	CASSSLWGGAAGELFF	TRBV11-2	TRBJ2-2	.	.
TGTGCCAGCAGTTTGAATGGGAGAGATGGCTACACCTTC	CASSLNGRDGYTF	TRBV28	TRBJ1-2	.	.
TGTGCCAGCAGCTTGGGGCAGAACTATGGCTACACCTTC	CASSLGQNYGYTF	TRBV7-2	TRBJ1-2	.	.
TGCGCCAGCAGCCAAGAACGCCGGGGAGGGGCCGGCGGCGGGGCTTTCTTT	CASSQERRGGAGGGAFF	TRBV4-1	TRBJ1-1	.	.
TGTGCCAGCAGTGACCCCGGGACTCCATCCTACGAGCAGTACTTC	CASSDPGTPSYEQYF	TRBV6-1	TRBJ2-7	.	.
TGTGCCAGCGCCGGACGTATGCAAGAGACCCAGTACTTC	CASAGRMQETQYF	TRBV2	TRBJ2-5	.	.
TGTGCCAGCAGTGTTGGAGGAAACACCATATATTTT	CASSVGGNTIYF	TRBV7-2	TRBJ1-3	.	.
TGTGCCAGCAGCTTGGTGCAGGCTAGCACAGATACGCAGTATTTT	CASSLVQASTDTQYF	TRBV5-4	TRBJ2-3	.	.
TGTGCCAGTAGTGTTACAGGGGTGGCCACTGAAGCTTTCTTT	CASSVTGVATEAFF	TRBV19	TRBJ1-1	.	TRBD1
TGTGCCAGCAGTTGGGGGGGCATGAACACTGAAGCTTTCTTT	CASSWGGMNTEAFF	TRBV27	TRBJ1-1	.	.
TGTGCCAGCAGCGTAGAACAGCGGGGGGGACTAAATACGCAGTATTTT	CASSVEQRGGLNTQYF	TRBV9	TRBJ2-3	.	TRBD2
TGTGCCAGCAGCCTAGGTACTGGGCCCCTCCACTTT	CASSLGTGPLHF	TRBV7-3	TRBJ1-6	.	.
TGCGCCAGCAGCTTGGGTCGACAAGGATCACCCCTCCACTTT	CASSLGRQGSPLHF	TRBV5-1	TRBJ1-6	.	.
TGTGCCAGTAGTCGACTGGCCAGGAGCGTAAACAACTATGGCTACACCTTC	CASSRLARSVNNYGYTF	TRBV19	TRBJ1-2	.	.
TGTGCCAGCAGTTTCCGCGCCGGGGAGGGGAATCAGCCCCAGCATTTT	CASSFRAGEGNQPQHF	TRBV27	TRBJ1-5	.	.
TGTGCCAGCAGCCCGGGGTCCTGGGATAATCAGCCCCAGCATTTT	CASSPGSWDNQPQHF	TRBV7-9	TRBJ1-5	few	.
TGTGCCAGTTCGACAGGGTTGAGTGAAAAACTGTTTTTT	CASSTGLSEKLFF	TRBV19	TRBJ1-4	.	TRBD1
TGTGCCAGCAGGGCCAGGGGGCGAAGCAATCAGCCCCAGCATTTT	CASRARGRSNQPQHF	TRBV2	TRBJ1-5	.	TRBD1
TGTGCCAGCAGTTTGGGCAGGGGAACCGAGCAGTACTTC	CASSLGRGTEQYF	TRBV27	TRBJ2-7	.	.
TGTGCCAGCAGCGAGACAGGGAACACCGGGGAGCTGTTTTTT	CASSETGNTGELFF	TRBV3-1/TRBV3-2	TRBJ2-2	once	.
TGTGCCAGCAGTGACAGGGGGCGTGAGACCCAGTACTTC	CASSDRGRETQYF	TRBV2	TRBJ2-5	.	TRBD1
TGCAGCGTTGGGGGCAGGGCCGTCTCTGGGGCCAACGTCCTGACTTTC	CSVGGRAVSGANVLTF	TRBV29-1	TRBJ2-6	.	.
TGTGCCAGCAGTCGAGACAAGAATCAGCCCCAGCATTTT	CASSRDKNQPQHF	TRBV6-5	TRBJ1-5	.	.
TGCGCCAGCAGCTTGGCACCTGGACAGGGCGCTGAAGCTTTCTTT	CASSLAPGQGAEAFF	TRBV5-1	TRBJ1-1	.	TRBD1
TGTGCCAGCAGCCAAGATTTTGTTCGGGAGACCCAGTACTTC	CASSQDFVRETQYF	TRBV3-1/TRBV3-2	TRBJ2-5	.	.
TGTGCCAGCAGCAGCCGGGCCGGGACTAGCGGCTACTACAATGAGCAGTTCTTC	CASSSRAGTSGYYNEQFF	TRBV7-2	TRBJ2-1	once	TRBD2
TGTGCCAGCTCACCACAGGGTATCCGCTATGGCTACACCTTC	CASSPQGIRYGYTF	TRBV18	TRBJ1-2	.	.
TGTGCCAGCAGTAGCCCTAGCTCCTACAATGAGCAGTTCTTC	CASSSPSSYNEQFF	TRBV28	TRBJ2-1	.	.
TGTGCCAGCAGTTACTCGAACGGGGAAGGCCAAGAGACCCAGTACTTC	CASSYSNGEGQETQYF	TRBV6-5	TRBJ2-5	.	.
TGTGCCAGCAGTTTAGCAGCTTCGGGCTACACCTTC	CASSLAASGYTF	TRBV12-3/TRBV12-4	TRBJ1-2	.	.
TGTGCCAGCAGCTTAGCGACAGGTTTTACCTACGAGCAGTACTTC	CASSLATGFTYEQYF	TRBV7-2	TRBJ2-7	.	.
TGTGCCAGCAGCGTAGGGGGGATCGGACTGTTTTTT	CASSVGGIGLFF	TRBV6-2/TRBV6-3	TRBJ1-4	.	.
TGTGCCAGCAGCGTGAAGACCGAGGGCACCGGGGAGCTGTTTTTT	CASSVKTEGTGELFF	TRBV9	TRBJ2-2	once	.
TGCGCCAGCAGCGCCACCACAGGGGGTCGCACAGATACGCAGTATTTT	CASSATTGGRTDTQYF	TRBV5-1	TRBJ2-3	.	TRBD1
TGTGCCAGCAGCCTGAATCAGTACGAGCAGTACTTC	CASSLNQYEQYF	TRBV3-1/TRBV3-2	TRBJ2-7	.	.
TGTGCCAGCAGTGAAAGATCGGGGACCTACTACAATGAGCAGTTCTTC	CASSERSGTYYNEQFF	TRBV2	TRBJ2-1	.	.
TGTGCCAGCAGCGTAGGGACGGTTTCAGATACGCAGTATTTT	CASSVGTVSDTQYF	TRBV9	TRBJ2-3	.	.
TGTGCCAGCAGCTTAGCGACAGATAGAGGCGAGCAGTACTTC	CASSLATDRGEQYF	TRBV7-2	TRBJ2-7	.	.
TGTGCCAGCAGTGTTGGGACTAGCGGGGGCGAGCAGTACTTC	CASSVGTSGGEQYF	TRBV2	TRBJ2-7	.	TRBD2
TGTGCCAGCAGCTTGGATGCAGGGTCTGGGGCCAACGTCCTGACTTTC	CASSLDAGSGANVLTF	TRBV5-4	TRBJ2-6	.	.
TGTGCCAGCAGTTACCGAACAGCGACCTACGAGCAGTACTTC	CASSYRTATYEQYF	TRBV6-2/TRBV6-3	TRBJ2-7	.	.
TGTGCCAGCAGCATACTCCCGGGGACAGGGTACTACAATGAGCAGTTCTTC	CASSILPGTGYYNEQFF	TRBV7-9	TRBJ2-1	.	TRBD1
TGTGCCACCTCTCAGGGAGGTAATCAGCCCCAGCATTTT	CATSQGGNQPQHF	TRBV7-6	TRBJ1-5	.	.
TGTGCCAGCAGCGTAGAAGCAAGGGGGCCTAACTATGGCTACACCTTC	CASSVEARGPNYGYTF	TRBV9	TRBJ1-2	.	TRBD1
TGTGCCAGCAGTTATAATGCTGGTGAAGAGGACGAGCAGTACTTC	CASSYNAGEEDEQYF	TRBV6-5	TRBJ2-7	.	.
TGTGCCAGCAGTGAAGTCCACAGGGGAAAGTTTGGGGCCAACGTCCTGACTTTC	CASSEVHRGKFGANVLTF	TRBV6-1	TRBJ2-6	.	TRBD1